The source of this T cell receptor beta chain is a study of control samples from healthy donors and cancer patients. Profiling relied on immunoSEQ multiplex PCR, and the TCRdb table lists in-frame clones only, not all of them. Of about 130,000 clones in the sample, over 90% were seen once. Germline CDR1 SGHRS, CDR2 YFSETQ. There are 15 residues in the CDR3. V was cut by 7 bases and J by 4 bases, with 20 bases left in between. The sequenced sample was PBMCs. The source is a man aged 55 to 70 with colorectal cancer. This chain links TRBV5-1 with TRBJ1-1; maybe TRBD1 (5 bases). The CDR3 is CASRQIARVGTEAFF. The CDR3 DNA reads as TGCGCCAGCCGCCAGATAGCCAGGGTTGGCACTGAAGCTTTCTTT.